A selection of T cell receptor beta chains follows, all from one sample in a study of blood T cells in healthy people across ages. One entry per CDR3 protein results from TCRdb running MiXCR on the 5' RACE reads. The repertoire holds hundreds of thousands of distinct CDR3 sequences, 53% seen once, with roughly 40% in the top ten. The sequencing input was blood. Receptors originate from a man older than 75 in good health. Both conserved end residues are part of each CDR3. D genes are given only for firm matches. Expanded clones get a size class; other rows say once, few or many, or leave the size out.

D gene	V gene	J gene	clone size	CDR3 protein	CDR3 DNA
-	TRBV3-1	TRBJ1-5	-	CASSQDARANQPQHF	TGTGCCAGCAGCCAAGACGCCAGGGCCAATCAGCCCCAGCATTTT
-	TRBV20-1	TRBJ2-1	-	CSASYGAPGRAGGLYNEQFF	TGCAGTGCTAGCTATGGGGCCCCGGGACGAGCGGGTGGATTATACAATGAGCAGTTCTTC
-	TRBV10-3	TRBJ1-1	-	CAISEPAGKNTEAFF	TGTGCCATCAGTGAACCCGCAGGAAAGAACACTGAAGCTTTCTTT
TRBD1	TRBV7-3	TRBJ2-1	-	CASSPWAPGTANNEQFF	TGTGCCAGCAGCCCTTGGGCCCCCGGGACAGCTAACAATGAGCAGTTCTTC
TRBD2	TRBV6-6	TRBJ2-1	few	CASSYSASGGFYNEQFF	TGTGCCAGCAGTTACTCGGCTAGCGGGGGCTTCTACAATGAGCAGTTCTTC
TRBD1	TRBV16	TRBJ1-1	-	CASSQSGTGYTEAFF	TGTGCCAGCAGCCAATCGGGGACAGGGTACACTGAAGCTTTCTTT
TRBD2	TRBV7-2	TRBJ2-1	-	CASSLVGGRAKNNEQFF	TGTGCCAGCAGCTTAGTTGGCGGGAGGGCTAAGAACAATGAGCAGTTCTTC
-	TRBV10-3	TRBJ2-7	few	CAISRDVAYEQYF	TGTGCCATCAGCCGGGACGTAGCCTACGAGCAGTACTTC
TRBD2	TRBV5-1	TRBJ2-1	few	CASSLELAGGNEQFF	TGCGCCAGCAGCTTGGAACTAGCGGGAGGGAATGAGCAGTTCTTC
TRBD2	TRBV27	TRBJ2-4	few	CASSWGAAGGAKNIQYF	TGTGCCAGCAGTTGGGGGGCGGCGGGGGGAGCCAAAAACATTCAGTACTTC
TRBD2	TRBV10-3	TRBJ2-1	few	CAIRKNSGSSYNEQFF	TGTGCCATCAGGAAAAACAGCGGGAGCTCCTACAATGAGCAGTTCTTC
-	TRBV6-1	TRBJ1-1	-	CASSEEWPGLNTEAFF	TGTGCCAGCAGTGAAGAGTGGCCGGGGTTGAACACTGAAGCTTTCTTT
-	TRBV5-6	TRBJ2-1	-	CASSPEWGSSYNEQFF	TGTGCCAGCAGCCCGGAGTGGGGAAGCTCCTACAATGAGCAGTTCTTC
-	TRBV27	TRBJ2-5	few	CASSSRTVQETQYF	TGTGCCAGCAGTTCCCGGACAGTCCAAGAGACCCAGTACTTC
TRBD1	TRBV6-1	TRBJ2-5	-	CASTRQGLETQYF	TGTGCCAGCACCCGACAGGGTCTGGAGACCCAGTACTTC
-	TRBV25-1	TRBJ2-5	once	CASSRQGEGTQYF	TGTGCCAGCAGTCGTCAGGGGGAGGGGACCCAGTACTTC
TRBD2	TRBV4-1	TRBJ2-1	-	CASSQEPGLAVYNEQFF	TGCGCCAGCAGCCAAGAACCGGGACTAGCGGTCTACAATGAGCAGTTCTTC
-	TRBV7-2	TRBJ2-1	-	CASSLAGLYEQFF	TGTGCCAGCAGCTTAGCAGGCCTCTACGAGCAGTTCTTC
TRBD1	TRBV28	TRBJ2-3	-	CAISADRARYAYF	TGTGCCATCAGTGCGGACAGGGCGAGATACGCGTATTTT
-	TRBV29-1	TRBJ2-5	-	CSVGGLQETQYF	TGCAGCGTGGGGGGCTTGCAAGAGACCCAGTACTTC
TRBD2	TRBV9	TRBJ2-3	-	CASSVVSGRISTDTQYF	TGTGCCAGCAGCGTAGTTAGCGGGAGGATCAGCACAGATACGCAGTATTTT
-	TRBV7-8	TRBJ2-1	-	CASSFNRDNEQFF	TGTGCCAGCAGCTTCAACAGGGACAATGAGCAGTTCTTC
-	TRBV6-5	TRBJ1-2	-	CASSYGAGIYGYTF	TGTGCCAGCAGTTACGGGGCAGGGATCTATGGCTACACCTTC
-	TRBV29-1	TRBJ2-7	-	CSATGLSYEQYF	TGCAGCGCCACGGGGCTGTCCTACGAGCAGTACTTC
TRBD2	TRBV12-3/TRBV12-4	TRBJ2-3	-	CASLRLTGGSSTDTQYF	TGTGCCAGCCTTCGACTAACGGGAGGATCAAGCACAGATACGCAGTATTTT
TRBD2	TRBV29-1	TRBJ2-1	-	CSVEPGGTYNEQFF	TGCAGCGTTGAACCCGGGGGGACCTACAATGAGCAGTTCTTC
-	TRBV7-3	TRBJ1-1	few	CASSIHEGGTEAFF	TGTGCCAGCAGCATCCACGAGGGCGGCACTGAAGCTTTCTTT